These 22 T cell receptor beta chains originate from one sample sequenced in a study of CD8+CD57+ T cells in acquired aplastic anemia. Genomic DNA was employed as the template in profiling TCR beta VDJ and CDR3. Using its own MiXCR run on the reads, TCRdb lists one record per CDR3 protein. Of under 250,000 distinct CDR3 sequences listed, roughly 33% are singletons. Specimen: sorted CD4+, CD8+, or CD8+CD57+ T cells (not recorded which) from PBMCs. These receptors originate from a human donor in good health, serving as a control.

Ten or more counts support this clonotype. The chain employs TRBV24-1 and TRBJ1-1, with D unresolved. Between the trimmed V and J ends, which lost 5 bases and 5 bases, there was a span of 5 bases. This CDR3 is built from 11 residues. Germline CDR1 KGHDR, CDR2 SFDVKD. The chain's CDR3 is CATSGGTEAFF. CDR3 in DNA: TGTGCCACCAGTGGAGGGACTGAAGCTTTCTTT.

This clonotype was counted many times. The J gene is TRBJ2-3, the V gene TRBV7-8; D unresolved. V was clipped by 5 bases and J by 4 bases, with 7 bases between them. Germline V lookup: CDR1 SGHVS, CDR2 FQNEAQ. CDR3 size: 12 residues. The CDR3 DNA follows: TGTGCCAGCAGCCCCGCGGCAGATACGCAGTATTTT. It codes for CASSPAADTQYF.

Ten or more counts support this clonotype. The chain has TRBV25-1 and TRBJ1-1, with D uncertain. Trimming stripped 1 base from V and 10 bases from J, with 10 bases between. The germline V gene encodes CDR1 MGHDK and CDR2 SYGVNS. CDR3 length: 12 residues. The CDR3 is CASSELGQLAFF. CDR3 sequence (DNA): TGTGCCAGCAGTGAATTAGGGCAGCTAGCTTTCTTT.

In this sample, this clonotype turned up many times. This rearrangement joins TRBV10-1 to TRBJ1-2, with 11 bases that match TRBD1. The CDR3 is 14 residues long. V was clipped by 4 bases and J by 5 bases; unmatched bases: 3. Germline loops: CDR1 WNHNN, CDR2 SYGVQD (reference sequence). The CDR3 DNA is TGCGCCAGCAGTGGGACAGGGGGCGAGTATGGCTACACCTTC. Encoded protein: CASSGTGGEYGYTF.

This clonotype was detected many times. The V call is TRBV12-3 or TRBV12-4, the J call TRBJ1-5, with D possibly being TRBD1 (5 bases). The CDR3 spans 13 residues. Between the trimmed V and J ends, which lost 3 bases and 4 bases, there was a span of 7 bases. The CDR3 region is CASSLTANQPQHF. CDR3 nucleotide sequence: TGTGCCAGCAGTTTGACAGCGAATCAGCCCCAGCATTTT.

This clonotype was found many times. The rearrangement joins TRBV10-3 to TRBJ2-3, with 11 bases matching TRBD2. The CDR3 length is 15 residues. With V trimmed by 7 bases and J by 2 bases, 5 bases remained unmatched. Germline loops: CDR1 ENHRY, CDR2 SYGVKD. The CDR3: CAITSSGRTTDTQYF. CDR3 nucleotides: TGTGCCATCACCTCTAGCGGGAGGACCACAGATACGCAGTATTTT.

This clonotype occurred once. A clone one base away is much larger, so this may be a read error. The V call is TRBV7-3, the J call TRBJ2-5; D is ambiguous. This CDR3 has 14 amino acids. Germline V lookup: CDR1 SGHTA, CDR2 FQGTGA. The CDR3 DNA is TGTGCCGGCAGCTCCGACGTCGCCCGCAAGACCCAGTACTTC. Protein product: CAGSSDVARKTQYF.

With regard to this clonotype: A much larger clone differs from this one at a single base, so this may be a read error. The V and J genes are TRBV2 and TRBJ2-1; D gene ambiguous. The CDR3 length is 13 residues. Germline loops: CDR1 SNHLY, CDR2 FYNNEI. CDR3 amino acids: CVSSLDLTHEQFF. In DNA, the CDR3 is TGTGTCAGCAGCCTAGATTTGACGCATGAGCAGTTCTTC. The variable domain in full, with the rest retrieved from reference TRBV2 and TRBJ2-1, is EPEVTQTPSHQVTQMGQEVILRCVPISNHLYFYWYRQILGQKVEFLVSFYNNEISEKSEIFDDQFSVERPDGSNFTLKIRSTKLEDSAMYFCVSSLDLTHEQFFGPGTRLTVL.

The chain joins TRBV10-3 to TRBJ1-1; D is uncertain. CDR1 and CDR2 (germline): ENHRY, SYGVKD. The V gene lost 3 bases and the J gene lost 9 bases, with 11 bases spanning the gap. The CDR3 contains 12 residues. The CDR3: CAISEGYAQAFF. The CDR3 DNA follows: TGTGCCATCAGTGAAGGGTACGCACAAGCTTTCTTT.

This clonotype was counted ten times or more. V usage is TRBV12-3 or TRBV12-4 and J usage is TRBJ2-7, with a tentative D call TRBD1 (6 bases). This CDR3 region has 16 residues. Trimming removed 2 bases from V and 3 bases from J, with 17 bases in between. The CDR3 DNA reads TGTGCCAGCAGTTTAATGGATGGGGACAAGGACTACGAGCAGTACTTC. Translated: CASSLMDGDKDYEQYF.

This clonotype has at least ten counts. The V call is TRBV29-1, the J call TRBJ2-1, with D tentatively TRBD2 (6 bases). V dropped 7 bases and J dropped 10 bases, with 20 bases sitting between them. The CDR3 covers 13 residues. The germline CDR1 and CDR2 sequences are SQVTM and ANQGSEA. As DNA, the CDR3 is TGCAGCGGTATTCGGGACTCCGAAAGGGAGCAGTTCTTC. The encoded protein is CSGIRDSEREQFF.

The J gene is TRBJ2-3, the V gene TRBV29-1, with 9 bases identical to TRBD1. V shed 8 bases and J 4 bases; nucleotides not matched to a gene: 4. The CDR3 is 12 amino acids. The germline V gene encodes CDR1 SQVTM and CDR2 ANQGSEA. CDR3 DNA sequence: TGCAGCCTTGGACAGGGGCCAGATACGCAGTATTTT. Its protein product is CSLGQGPDTQYF.

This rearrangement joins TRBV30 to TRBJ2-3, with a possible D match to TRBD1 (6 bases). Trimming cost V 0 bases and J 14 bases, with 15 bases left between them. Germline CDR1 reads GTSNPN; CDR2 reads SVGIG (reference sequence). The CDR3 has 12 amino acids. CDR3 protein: CAWSVRGTQPYF. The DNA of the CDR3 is TGTGCCTGGAGTGTTAGGGGGACCCAGCCGTATTTT.

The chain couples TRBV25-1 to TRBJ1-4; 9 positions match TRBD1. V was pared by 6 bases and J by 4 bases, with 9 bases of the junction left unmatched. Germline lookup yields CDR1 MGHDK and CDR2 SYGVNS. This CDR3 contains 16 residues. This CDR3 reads CASSAIRQGDNEKLFF. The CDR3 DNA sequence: TGTGCCAGCAGCGCGATTCGACAGGGGGATAATGAAAAACTGTTTTTT.

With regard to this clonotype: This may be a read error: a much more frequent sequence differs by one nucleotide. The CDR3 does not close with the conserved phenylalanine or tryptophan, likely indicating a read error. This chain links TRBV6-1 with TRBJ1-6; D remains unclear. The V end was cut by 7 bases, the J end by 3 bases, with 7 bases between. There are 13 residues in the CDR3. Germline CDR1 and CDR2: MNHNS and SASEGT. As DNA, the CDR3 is TGTGCCAGCACGAGCCTCTATAATTCACCCCTCCACTCT. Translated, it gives CASTSLYNSPLHS.

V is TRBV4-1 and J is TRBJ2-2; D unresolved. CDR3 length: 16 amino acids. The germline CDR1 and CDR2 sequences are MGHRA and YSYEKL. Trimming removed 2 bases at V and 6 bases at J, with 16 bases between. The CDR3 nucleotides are TGCGCCAGCAGCCAACGTACGAGAAGTGTGTCCGGGGAGCTGTTTTTT. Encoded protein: CASSQRTRSVSGELFF.

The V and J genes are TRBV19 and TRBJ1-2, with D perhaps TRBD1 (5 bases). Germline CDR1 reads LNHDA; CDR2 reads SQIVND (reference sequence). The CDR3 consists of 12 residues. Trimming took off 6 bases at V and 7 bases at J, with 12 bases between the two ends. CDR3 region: CASRTRGGGYTF. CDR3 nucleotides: TGTGCCAGTAGAACGAGGGGCGGTGGCTACACCTTC.

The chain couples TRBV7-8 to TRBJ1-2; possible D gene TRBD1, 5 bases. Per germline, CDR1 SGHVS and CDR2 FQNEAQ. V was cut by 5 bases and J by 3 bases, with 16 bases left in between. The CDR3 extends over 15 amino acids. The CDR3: CASSPWQAGDYGYTF. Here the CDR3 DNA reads TGTGCCAGCAGCCCATGGCAGGCGGGGGACTATGGCTACACCTTC.

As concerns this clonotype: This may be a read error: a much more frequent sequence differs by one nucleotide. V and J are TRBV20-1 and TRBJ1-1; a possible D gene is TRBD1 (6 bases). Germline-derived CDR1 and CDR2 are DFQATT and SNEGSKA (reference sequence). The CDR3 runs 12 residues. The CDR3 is CSASQGDARALF. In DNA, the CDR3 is TGCAGTGCTTCACAGGGCGACGCGAGGGCTCTCTTT.

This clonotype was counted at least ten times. The DNA for the CDR3 is TGTGCCAGCATCCCAGGAGAGTATCAAGAGACCCAGTACTTC. Encoded protein: CASIPGEYQETQYF. V gene TRBV2 combines with J gene TRBJ2-5; no clear D. The CDR3 is 14 amino acids. Germline V lookup: CDR1 SNHLY, CDR2 FYNNEI. Trimming pared 7 bases from V and 2 bases from J, leaving 14 bases between.

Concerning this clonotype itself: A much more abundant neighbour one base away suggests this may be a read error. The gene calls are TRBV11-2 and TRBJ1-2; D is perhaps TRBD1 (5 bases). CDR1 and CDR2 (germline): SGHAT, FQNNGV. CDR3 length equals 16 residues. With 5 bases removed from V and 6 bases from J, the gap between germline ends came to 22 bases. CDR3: CASSPMMTDPRHGYTF. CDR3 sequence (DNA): TGTGCCAGCAGCCCGATGATGACAGACCCTCGCCATGGCTACACCTTC.

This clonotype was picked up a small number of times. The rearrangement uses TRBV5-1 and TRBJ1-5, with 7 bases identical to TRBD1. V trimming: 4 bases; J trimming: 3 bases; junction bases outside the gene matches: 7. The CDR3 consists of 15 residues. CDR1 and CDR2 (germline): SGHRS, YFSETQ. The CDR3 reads CASSPDTGANQPQHF. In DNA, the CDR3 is TGCGCCAGCAGCCCCGATACAGGGGCCAATCAGCCCCAGCATTTT.